The 7 T cell receptor beta chains below come from one sample, sequenced in a study of T cell changes during pregnancy in multiple sclerosis. Assay: immunoSEQ multiplex PCR; the TCRdb copy retains only in-frame clones and omits some. The top ten clones hold 3% to 3.5% of a sample with roughly 53,000 clones, around nine tenths of them seen once. Sequences were derived from CD8+ T cells from peripheral blood mononuclear cells, sampled before pregnancy. Receptors originate from a female donor with multiple sclerosis, enrolled in a pregnancy study.

This clone was seen a single time. This chain connects TRBV4-1 to TRBJ2-1, with D possibly TRBD2 on 6 matching bases. Trimming shortened V by 3 bases and J by 9 bases, and 12 bases separated the two germline ends. Germline V gene sequence: CDR1 MGHRA, CDR2 YSYEKL. CDR3 size: 13 residues. CDR3 coding DNA: TGCGCCAGCAGCCATACTACGGGAGCTGAGCAGTTCTTC. It encodes CASSHTTGAEQFF.

The chain employs TRBV6-5 and TRBJ1-2; tentatively, D is TRBD1 (5 bases). Germline CDR1 reads MNHEY; CDR2 reads SVGAGI. This CDR3 is 14 amino acids long. V lost 2 bases, J lost 13 bases, and 20 bases lay in between. Here the CDR3 DNA reads TGTGCCAGCAGTTACGGCGGGACTCCAACGGGCCTCACCTTC. Translation gives CASSYGGTPTGLTF.

This chain connects TRBV9 to TRBJ1-1, with a weak D call TRBD1 (5 bases). Germline CDR1 and CDR2: SGDLS and YYNGEE. CDR3 size: 15 residues. V lost 0 bases to trimming and J lost 6 bases, with 15 bases between them. CDR3 protein: CASSVESLGHAEAFF. Written as DNA, the CDR3 is TGTGCCAGCAGCGTAGAAAGTTTGGGGCACGCTGAAGCTTTCTTT.

The rearrangement links TRBV2 to TRBJ1-1; 8 bases align to TRBD1. Germline V gene sequence: CDR1 SNHLY, CDR2 FYNNEI. J was trimmed by 8 bases and V by 10 bases; bases with no gene match: 12. The CDR3 totals 13 residues. CDR3 sequence reads: CATFTERTGEAFF. CDR3 DNA sequence: TGTGCCACCTTCACCGAGAGGACAGGGGAAGCTTTCTTT.

The V gene is TRBV27, the J gene TRBJ1-5; D call uncertain. Trimming took 2 bases from V and 10 from J, leaving 12 bases between them. Per the germline V gene, CDR1 is MNHEY and CDR2 is SMNVEV (reference sequence). This CDR3 contains 13 residues. This CDR3 reads CASSLLGGEPQHF. As DNA, the CDR3 is TGTGCCAGCAGTTTACTGGGCGGGGAACCCCAGCATTTT.

V is TRBV4-3 and J is TRBJ1-3; a weak D match, TRBD1 (6 bases). This CDR3 is built from 16 residues. Per the germline V gene, CDR1 is LGHNA and CDR2 is YSLEER. V shed 3 bases and J shed 0 bases, with 12 bases lying between them. This CDR3 reads CASSQGRDISGNTIYF. The CDR3 nucleotides read TGCGCCAGCAGCCAGGGAAGGGACATCTCTGGAAACACCATATATTTT.

The chain is built from TRBV11-2 and TRBJ2-7, with D hard to call. V gave up 5 bases and J gave up 4 bases, with 9 bases separating them. This CDR3 has 12 amino acids. CDR1 and CDR2 from the germline V gene are SGHAT and FQNNGV. This chain's CDR3 is CASSPQAYEQYF. The CDR3 bases are TGTGCCAGCAGCCCCCAGGCTTACGAGCAGTACTTC.